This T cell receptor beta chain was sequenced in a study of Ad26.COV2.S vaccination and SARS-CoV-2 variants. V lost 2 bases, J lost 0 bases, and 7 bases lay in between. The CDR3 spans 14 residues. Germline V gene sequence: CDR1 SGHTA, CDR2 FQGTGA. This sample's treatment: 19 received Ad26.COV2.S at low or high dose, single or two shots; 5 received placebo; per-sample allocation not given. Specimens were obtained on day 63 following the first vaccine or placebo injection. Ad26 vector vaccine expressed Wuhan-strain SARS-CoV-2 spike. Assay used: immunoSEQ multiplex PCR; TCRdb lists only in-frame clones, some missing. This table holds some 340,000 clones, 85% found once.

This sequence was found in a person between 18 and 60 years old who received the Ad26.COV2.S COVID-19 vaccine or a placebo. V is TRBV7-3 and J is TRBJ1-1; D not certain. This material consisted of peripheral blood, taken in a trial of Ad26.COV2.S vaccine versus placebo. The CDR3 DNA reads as TGTGCCAGCAGCTTACTGGGGATGAACACTGAAGCTTTCTTT. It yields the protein CASSLLGMNTEAFF.